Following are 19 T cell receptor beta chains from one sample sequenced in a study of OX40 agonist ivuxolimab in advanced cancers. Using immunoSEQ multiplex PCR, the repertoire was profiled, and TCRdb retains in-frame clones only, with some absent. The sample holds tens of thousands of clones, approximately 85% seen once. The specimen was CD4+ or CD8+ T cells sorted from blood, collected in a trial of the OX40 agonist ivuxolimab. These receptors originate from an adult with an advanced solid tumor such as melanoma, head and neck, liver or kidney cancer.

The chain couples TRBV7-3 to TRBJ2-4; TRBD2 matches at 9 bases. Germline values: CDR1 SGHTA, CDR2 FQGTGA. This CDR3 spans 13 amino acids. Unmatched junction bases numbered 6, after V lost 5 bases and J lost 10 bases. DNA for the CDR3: TGTGCCAGCAGCCAGACTAGCGGAGGGATTCAGTACTTC. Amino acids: CASSQTSGGIQYF.

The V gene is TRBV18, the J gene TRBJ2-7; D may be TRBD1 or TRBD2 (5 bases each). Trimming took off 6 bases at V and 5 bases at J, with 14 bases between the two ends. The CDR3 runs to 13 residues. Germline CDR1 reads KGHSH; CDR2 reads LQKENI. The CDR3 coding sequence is TGTGCCAGCTCCCTCGGGACCGTCGACGAGCAGTACTTC. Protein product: CASSLGTVDEQYF.

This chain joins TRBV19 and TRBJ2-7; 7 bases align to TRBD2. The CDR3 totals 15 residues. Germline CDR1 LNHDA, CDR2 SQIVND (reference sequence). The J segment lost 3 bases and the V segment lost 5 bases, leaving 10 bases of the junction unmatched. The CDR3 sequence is CASSSTSKDRYEQYF. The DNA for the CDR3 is TGTGCCAGTAGTTCGACTAGCAAGGATCGCTACGAGCAGTACTTC.

The CDR3 sequence: CASSDTSTQYF. The CDR3 bases are TGCGCCAGCAGCGACACAAGTACGCAGTATTTT. The rearrangement joins TRBV5-1 to TRBJ2-3, with D unresolved. Germline V gives CDR1 SGHRS, CDR2 YFSETQ. The CDR3 runs 11 residues. V dropped 4 bases and J dropped 8 bases, with 8 bases sitting between them.

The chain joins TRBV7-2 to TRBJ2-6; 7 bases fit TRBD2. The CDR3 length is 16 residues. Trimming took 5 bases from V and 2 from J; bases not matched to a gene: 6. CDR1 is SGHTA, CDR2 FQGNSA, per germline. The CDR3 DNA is TGTGCCAGCAGCCTCACCGGGACTACTGGGGCCAACGTCCTGACTTTC. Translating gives CASSLTGTTGANVLTF.

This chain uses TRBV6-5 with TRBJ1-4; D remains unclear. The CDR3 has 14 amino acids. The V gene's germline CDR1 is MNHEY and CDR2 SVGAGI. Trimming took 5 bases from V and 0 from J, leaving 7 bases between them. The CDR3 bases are TGTGCCAGCAGTCCGGATGCAACTAATGAAAAACTGTTTTTT. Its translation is CASSPDATNEKLFF.

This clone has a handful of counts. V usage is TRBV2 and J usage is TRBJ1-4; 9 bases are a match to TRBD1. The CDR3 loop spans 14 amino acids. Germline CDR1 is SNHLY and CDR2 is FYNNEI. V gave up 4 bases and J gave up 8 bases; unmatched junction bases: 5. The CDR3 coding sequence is TGTGCCAGCAGTGTTTTTACAGGGGGCGAAAAACTGTTTTTT. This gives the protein CASSVFTGGEKLFF. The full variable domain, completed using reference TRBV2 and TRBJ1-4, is EPEVTQTPSHQVTQMGQEVILRCVPISNHLYFYWYRQILGQKVEFLVSFYNNEISEKSEIFDDQFSVERPDGSNFTLKIRSTKLEDSAMYFCASSVFTGGEKLFFGSGTQLSVL.

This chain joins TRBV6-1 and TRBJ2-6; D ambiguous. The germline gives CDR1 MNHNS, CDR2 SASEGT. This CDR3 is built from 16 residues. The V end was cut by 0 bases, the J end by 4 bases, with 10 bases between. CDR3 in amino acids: CASSEAEAPGANVLTF. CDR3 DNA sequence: TGTGCCAGCAGTGAAGCGGAAGCGCCCGGGGCCAACGTCCTGACTTTC.

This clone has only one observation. CDR3 in amino acids: CASSPRPGNQETQYF. CDR3 DNA sequence: TGTGCCAGCTCACCCCGCCCAGGAAACCAAGAGACCCAGTACTTC. The chain joins TRBV18 to TRBJ2-5; D gene uncertain. The CDR3 totals 15 residues. Trimming stripped 3 bases from V and 0 bases from J, with 11 bases between. From germline, CDR1 is KGHSH and CDR2 LQKENI.

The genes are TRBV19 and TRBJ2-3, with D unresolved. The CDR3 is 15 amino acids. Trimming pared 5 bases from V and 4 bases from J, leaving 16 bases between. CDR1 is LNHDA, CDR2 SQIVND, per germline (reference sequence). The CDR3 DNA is TGTGCCAGTAGTTTTACTCGTCGGACCTCAGATACGCAGTATTTT. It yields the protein CASSFTRRTSDTQYF.

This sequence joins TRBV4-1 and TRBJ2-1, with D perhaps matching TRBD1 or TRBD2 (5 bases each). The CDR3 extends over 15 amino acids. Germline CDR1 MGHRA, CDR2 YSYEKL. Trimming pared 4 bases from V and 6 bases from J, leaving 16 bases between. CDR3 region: CASSRNGGPFNEQFF. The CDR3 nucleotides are TGCGCCAGCAGCCGGAATGGGGGACCGTTCAATGAGCAGTTCTTC.

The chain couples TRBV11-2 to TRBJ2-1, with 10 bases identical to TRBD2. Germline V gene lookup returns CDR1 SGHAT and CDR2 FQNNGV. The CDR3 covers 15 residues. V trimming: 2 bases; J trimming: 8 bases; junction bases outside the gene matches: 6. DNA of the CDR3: TGTGCCAGCAGCTTACTACTAGCGGGAACCCATGAGCAGTTCTTC. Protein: CASSLLLAGTHEQFF. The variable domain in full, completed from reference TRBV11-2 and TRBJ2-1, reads EAGVAQSPRYKIIEKRQSVAFWCNPISGHATLYWYQQILGQGPKLLIQFQNNGVVDDSQLPKDRFSAERLKGVDSTLKIQPAKLEDSAVYLCASSLLLAGTHEQFFGPGTRLTVL.

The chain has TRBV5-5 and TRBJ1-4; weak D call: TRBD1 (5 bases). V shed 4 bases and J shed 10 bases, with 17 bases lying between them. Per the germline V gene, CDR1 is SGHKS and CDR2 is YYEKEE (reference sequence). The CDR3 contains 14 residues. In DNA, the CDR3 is TGTGCCAGCAGCATCTCCTCGTCGGGGGTAAAACTGTTTTTT. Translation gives CASSISSSGVKLFF.

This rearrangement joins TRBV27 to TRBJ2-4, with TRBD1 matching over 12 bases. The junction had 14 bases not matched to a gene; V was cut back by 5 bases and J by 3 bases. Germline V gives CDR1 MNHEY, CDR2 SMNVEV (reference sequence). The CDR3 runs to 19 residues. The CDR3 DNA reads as TGTGCCAGCAGTCCCCCGGGACAGGGGGCGCGTCCGGACAAAAACATTCAGTACTTC. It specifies CASSPPGQGARPDKNIQYF.

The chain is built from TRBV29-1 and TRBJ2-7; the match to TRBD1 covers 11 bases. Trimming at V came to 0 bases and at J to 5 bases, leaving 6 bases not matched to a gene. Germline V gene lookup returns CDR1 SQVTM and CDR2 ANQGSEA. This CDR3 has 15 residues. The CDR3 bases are TGCAGCGTTGAAGATTACGGGACAGGGGGGGACGAGCAGTACTTC. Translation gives CSVEDYGTGGDEQYF.

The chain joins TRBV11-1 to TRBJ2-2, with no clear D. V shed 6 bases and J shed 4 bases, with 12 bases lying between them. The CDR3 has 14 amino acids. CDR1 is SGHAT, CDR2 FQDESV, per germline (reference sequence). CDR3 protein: CASRLTLSTGELFF. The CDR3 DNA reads TGTGCCAGCAGGCTTACACTCTCCACCGGGGAGCTGTTTTTT.

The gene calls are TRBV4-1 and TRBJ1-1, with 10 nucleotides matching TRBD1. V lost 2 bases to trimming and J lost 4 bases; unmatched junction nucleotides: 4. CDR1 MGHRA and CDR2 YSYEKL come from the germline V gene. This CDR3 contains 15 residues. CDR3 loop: CASSQRQGASTEAFF. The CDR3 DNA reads TGCGCCAGCAGCCAAAGACAGGGGGCGAGCACTGAAGCTTTCTTT.

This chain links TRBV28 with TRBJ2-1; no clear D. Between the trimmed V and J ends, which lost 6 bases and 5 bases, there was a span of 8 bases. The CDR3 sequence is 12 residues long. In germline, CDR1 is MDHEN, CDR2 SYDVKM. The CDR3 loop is CASREGNNEQFF. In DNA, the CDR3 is TGTGCCAGCAGGGAAGGTAACAATGAGCAGTTCTTC.

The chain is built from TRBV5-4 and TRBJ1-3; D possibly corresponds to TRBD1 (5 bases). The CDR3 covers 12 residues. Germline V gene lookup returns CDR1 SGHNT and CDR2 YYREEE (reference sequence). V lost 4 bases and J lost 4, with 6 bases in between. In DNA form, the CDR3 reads TGTGCCAGCAGCGGGGACGGAAACACCATATATTTT. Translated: CASSGDGNTIYF.